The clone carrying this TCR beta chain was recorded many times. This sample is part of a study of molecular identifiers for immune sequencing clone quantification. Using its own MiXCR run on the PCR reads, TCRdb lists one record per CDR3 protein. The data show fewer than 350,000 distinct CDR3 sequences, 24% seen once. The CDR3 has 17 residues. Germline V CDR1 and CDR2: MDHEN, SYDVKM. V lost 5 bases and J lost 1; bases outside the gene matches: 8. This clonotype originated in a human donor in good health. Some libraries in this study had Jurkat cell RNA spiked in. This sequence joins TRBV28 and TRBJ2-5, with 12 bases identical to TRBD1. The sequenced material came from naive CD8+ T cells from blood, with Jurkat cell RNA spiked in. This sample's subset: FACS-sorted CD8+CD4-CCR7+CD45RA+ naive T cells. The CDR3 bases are TGTGCCAGCAGTCCACAACCGGGACAGGGGGCCCAAGAGACCCAGTACTTC. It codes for CASSPQPGQGAQETQYF.